The 8 T cell receptor beta chains below come from one sample, sequenced in a study of shared clonotypes between healthy human individuals (dated by TCRdb to the early 2020s). The receptor library was made with the immunoSEQ multiplex PCR assay. The table was pulled from immuneACCESS by TCRdb, which kept in-frame rearrangements only. Such tables lose some clones; where checked, under half of the loss comes from unresolved V genes, and the rest has no known cause. The sample yields approximately 340,000 clones; about 70% were counted once. The ten largest make up 10% of the sample. Sequenced material: memory CD4+ T cells sorted from blood. The cell subset or site label, as the study defines it: CD45RA-negative fraction. Receptors were obtained from a man under 40 in good health.

This clone was seen at least ten times. This chain links TRBV4-2 with TRBJ2-2; the D call may be TRBD1 or TRBD2 (5 bases each). The V end lost 0 bases, the J end lost 1 base, and 9 bases lay between the germline ends. Germline V lookup: CDR1 LGHNA, CDR2 YNFKEQ. The CDR3 covers 16 residues. Here the CDR3 reads CASSQDGGRNTGELFF. The CDR3 region has the DNA TGTGCCAGCAGCCAAGATGGGGGAAGGAACACCGGGGAGCTGTTTTTT.

This chain links TRBV7-6 with TRBJ2-2; 8 bases align to TRBD2. The germline gives CDR1 SGHVS, CDR2 FNYEAQ. This CDR3 contains 16 residues. After removal of 5 bases from V and 2 bases from J, the junction contained 7 bases not matched to a gene. The CDR3 DNA reads as TGTGCCAGCAGCCGTTTAGCGGGACTAAACACCGGGGAGCTGTTTTTT. Its translation is CASSRLAGLNTGELFF.

This clone was recorded a few times. This chain joins TRBV27 and TRBJ2-1; the match to TRBD2 covers 9 bases. With 6 bases clipped from V and 5 bases from J, the junction kept 8 bases outside the gene matches. CDR3 size: 15 residues. From germline, CDR1 is MNHEY and CDR2 SMNVEV (reference sequence). CDR3 DNA sequence: TGTGCCAGCAGCATAGCGGGAGTGTTCCACAATGAGCAGTTCTTC. Its translation is CASSIAGVFHNEQFF.

This chain links TRBV27 with TRBJ2-1, with 12 bases fitting TRBD2. V gave up 3 bases and J gave up 1 base; unmatched junction bases: 1. This CDR3 region has 16 residues. The V gene's germline CDR1 is MNHEY and CDR2 SMNVEV (reference sequence). The CDR3 sequence is CASSFGLAGSYNEQFF. For the CDR3, the DNA is TGTGCCAGCAGTTTTGGACTAGCGGGATCCTACAATGAGCAGTTCTTC.

This clone was detected only once. The chain carries TRBV7-8 and TRBJ2-5; maybe TRBD2 (7 bases). Trimming took 4 bases from V and 3 from J, leaving 21 bases between them. Germline V gene data show CDR1 as SGHVS and CDR2 as FQNEAQ. The CDR3 is 17 residues long. The CDR3: CASSYVGGGRAKETQYF. CDR3 bases: TGTGCCAGCAGCTACGTAGGGGGGGGCAGGGCGAAAGAGACCCAGTACTTC.

This clone was observed a handful of times. The chain employs TRBV18 and TRBJ2-3; 13 nucleotides agree with TRBD2. CDR3 length equals 16 residues. Germline V lookup: CDR1 KGHSH, CDR2 LQKENI. V was pared by 1 base and J by 7 bases, with 5 bases of the junction left unmatched. The CDR3 DNA follows: TGTGCCAGCTCACCACGGGGGACTAGCGGGGAGCATACGCAGTATTTT. It yields the protein CASSPRGTSGEHTQYF.

The chain combines TRBV5-1 with TRBJ2-7, with D unresolved. The CDR3 is 14 amino acids. Germline CDR1 and CDR2: SGHRS and YFSETQ. Trimming pared 4 bases from V and 2 bases from J, leaving 13 bases between. The CDR3 is CASSPNSPAYEQYF. The CDR3, as DNA: TGCGCCAGCAGCCCAAACAGCCCGGCCTACGAGCAGTACTTC.

V is TRBV4-2 and J is TRBJ2-7; TRBD2 matches at 11 bases. CDR3 length: 19 amino acids. Germline V CDR1 and CDR2: LGHNA, YNFKEQ. V shed 0 bases, J shed 0 bases, and the junction held 10 bases outside the gene matches. CDR3 DNA sequence: TGTGCCAGCAGCCAAGAGCCCTCCTCCACTAGCGGGAGCTCCTACGAGCAGTACTTC. Translation gives CASSQEPSSTSGSSYEQYF.